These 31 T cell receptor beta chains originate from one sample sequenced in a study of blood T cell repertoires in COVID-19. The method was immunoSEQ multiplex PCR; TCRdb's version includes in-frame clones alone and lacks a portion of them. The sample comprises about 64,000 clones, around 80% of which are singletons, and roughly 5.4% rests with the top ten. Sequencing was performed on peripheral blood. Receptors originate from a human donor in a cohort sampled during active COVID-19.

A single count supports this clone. The CDR3, as DNA: TGCGCCAGCAGGGGGACAGGGGGGCGCACAGATACGCAGTATTTT. Encoded protein: CASRGTGGRTDTQYF. V is TRBV5-1 and J is TRBJ2-3, with 11 bases identical to TRBD1. After removal of 5 bases from V and 1 base from J, the junction contained 3 bases not matched to a gene. The CDR3 is 15 residues long. The germline V gene has CDR1 SGHRS and CDR2 YFSETQ. Drawing the rest from reference TRBV5-1 and TRBJ2-3, the complete variable domain is KAGVTQTPRYLIKTRGQQVTLSCSPISGHRSVSWYQQTPGQGLQFLFEYFSETQRNKGNFPGRFSGRQFSNSRSEMNVSTLELGDSALYLCASRGTGGRTDTQYFGPGTRLTVL.

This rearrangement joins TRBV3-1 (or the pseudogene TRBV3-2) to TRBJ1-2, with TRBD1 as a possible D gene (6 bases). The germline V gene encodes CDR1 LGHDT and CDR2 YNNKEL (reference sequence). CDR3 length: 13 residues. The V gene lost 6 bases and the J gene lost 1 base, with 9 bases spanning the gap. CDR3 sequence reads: CASRGQFNYGYTF. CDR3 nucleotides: TGTGCCAGCAGAGGACAGTTTAACTATGGCTACACCTTC.

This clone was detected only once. CDR3 in DNA: TGTGCCAGCAGCCAACCCTCCAGGGCTTACAATGAGCAGTTCTTC. Amino acids: CASSQPSRAYNEQFF. The V call is TRBV3-1 (or the pseudogene TRBV3-2), the J call TRBJ2-1, with D possibly matching TRBD1 (5 bases). Trimming removed 2 bases from V and 4 bases from J, with 12 bases in between. In germline, CDR1 is LGHDT, CDR2 YNNKEL (reference sequence). The CDR3 is 15 residues long.

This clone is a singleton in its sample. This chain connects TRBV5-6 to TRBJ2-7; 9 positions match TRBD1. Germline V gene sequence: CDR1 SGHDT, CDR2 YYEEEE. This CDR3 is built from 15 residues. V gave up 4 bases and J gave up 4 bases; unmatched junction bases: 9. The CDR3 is CASSQGVGQGYEQYF. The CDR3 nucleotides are TGTGCCAGCAGCCAGGGAGTGGGACAGGGTTACGAGCAGTACTTC.

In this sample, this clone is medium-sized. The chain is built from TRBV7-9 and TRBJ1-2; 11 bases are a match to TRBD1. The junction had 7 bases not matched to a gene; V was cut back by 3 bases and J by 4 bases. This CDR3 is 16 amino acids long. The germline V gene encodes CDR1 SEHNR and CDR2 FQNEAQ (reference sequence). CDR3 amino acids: CASSLGGQGAVYGYTF. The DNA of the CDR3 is TGTGCCAGCAGCTTGGGAGGACAGGGGGCGGTCTATGGCTACACCTTC.

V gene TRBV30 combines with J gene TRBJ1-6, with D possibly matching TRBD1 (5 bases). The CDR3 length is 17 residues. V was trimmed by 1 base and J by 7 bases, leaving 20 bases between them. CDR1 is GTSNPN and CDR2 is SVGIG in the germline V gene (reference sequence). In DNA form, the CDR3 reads TGTGCCTGGAGTGATAGGACCTCGGGGGGGAGGAATTCACCCCTCCACTTT. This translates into CAWSDRTSGGRNSPLHF.

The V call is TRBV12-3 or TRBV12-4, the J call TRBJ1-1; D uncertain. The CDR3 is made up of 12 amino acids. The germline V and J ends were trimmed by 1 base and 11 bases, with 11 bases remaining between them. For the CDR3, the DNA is TGTGCCAGCAGTTTAGGGAATTTGAGGGCTTTCTTT. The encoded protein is CASSLGNLRAFF.

The CDR3 here is CASSPGREPYEQYF. In DNA, the CDR3 is TGTGCCAGCAGCCCGGGAAGGGAGCCCTACGAGCAGTACTTC. This sequence joins TRBV3-1 (or the pseudogene TRBV3-2) and TRBJ2-7, with a weak D call TRBD2 (5 bases). V lost 4 bases to trimming and J lost 2 bases, with 12 bases between them. The V gene's germline CDR1 is LGHDT and CDR2 YNNKEL (reference sequence). This CDR3 comprises 14 residues.

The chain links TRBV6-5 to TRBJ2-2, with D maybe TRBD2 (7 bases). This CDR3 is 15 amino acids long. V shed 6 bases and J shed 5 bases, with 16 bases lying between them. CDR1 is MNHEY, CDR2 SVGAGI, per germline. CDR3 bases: TGTGCCAGCAGCAAAGTGGGGGGGCATACCGGGGAGCTGTTTTTT. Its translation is CASSKVGGHTGELFF.

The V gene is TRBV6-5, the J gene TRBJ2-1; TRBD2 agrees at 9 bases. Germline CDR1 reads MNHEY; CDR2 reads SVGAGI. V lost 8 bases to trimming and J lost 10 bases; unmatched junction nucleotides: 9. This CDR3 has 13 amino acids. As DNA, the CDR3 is TGTGCCAGCGAAGGGGAGCGGGGGGCAGAGCAGTTCTTC. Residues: CASEGERGAEQFF.

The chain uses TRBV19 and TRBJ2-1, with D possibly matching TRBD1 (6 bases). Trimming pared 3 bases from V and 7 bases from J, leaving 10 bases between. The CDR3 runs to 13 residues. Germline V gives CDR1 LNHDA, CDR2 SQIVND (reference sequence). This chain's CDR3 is CASSMGTKNEQFF. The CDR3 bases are TGTGCCAGTAGTATGGGGACAAAAAATGAGCAGTTCTTC.

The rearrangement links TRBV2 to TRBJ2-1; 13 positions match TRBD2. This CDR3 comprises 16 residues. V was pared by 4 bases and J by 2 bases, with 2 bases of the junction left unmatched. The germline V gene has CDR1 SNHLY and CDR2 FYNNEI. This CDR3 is CASSAGTSGTYNEQFF. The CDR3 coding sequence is TGTGCCAGCAGTGCCGGGACTAGCGGGACCTACAATGAGCAGTTCTTC. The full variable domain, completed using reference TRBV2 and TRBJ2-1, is EPEVTQTPSHQVTQMGQEVILRCVPISNHLYFYWYRQILGQKVEFLVSFYNNEISEKSEIFDDQFSVERPDGSNFTLKIRSTKLEDSAMYFCASSAGTSGTYNEQFFGPGTRLTVL.

This CDR3 is CASSTGAGGRNQPQHF. CDR3 DNA: TGTGCCAGTAGTACGGGTGCCGGAGGGCGCAATCAGCCCCAGCATTTT. This rearrangement joins TRBV19 to TRBJ1-5; no clear D gene. The CDR3 sequence is 16 residues long. Trimming shortened V by 4 bases and J by 2 bases, and 15 bases separated the two germline ends. Germline V gene data show CDR1 as LNHDA and CDR2 as SQIVND (reference sequence). Variable domain in full (rest from reference TRBV19 and TRBJ1-5): DGGITQSPKYLFRKEGQNVTLSCEQNLNHDAMYWYRQDPGQGLRLIYYSQIVNDFQKGDIAEGYSVSREKKESFPLTVTSAQKNPTAFYLCASSTGAGGRNQPQHFGDGTRLSIL.

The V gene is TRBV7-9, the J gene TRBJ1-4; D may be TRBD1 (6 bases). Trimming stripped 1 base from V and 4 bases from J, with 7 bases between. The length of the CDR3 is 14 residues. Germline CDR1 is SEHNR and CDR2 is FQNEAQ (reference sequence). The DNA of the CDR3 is TGTGCCAGCAGCTTAGTAGGGGGTAATGAAAAACTGTTTTTT. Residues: CASSLVGGNEKLFF.

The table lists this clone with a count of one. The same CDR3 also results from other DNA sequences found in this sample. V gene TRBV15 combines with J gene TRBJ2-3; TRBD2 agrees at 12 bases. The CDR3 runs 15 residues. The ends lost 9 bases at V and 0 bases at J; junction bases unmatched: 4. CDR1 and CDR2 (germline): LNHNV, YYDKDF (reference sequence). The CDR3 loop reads CATSLAGGSTDTQYF. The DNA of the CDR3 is TGTGCCACTAGCCTAGCGGGGGGGAGCACAGATACGCAGTATTTT.

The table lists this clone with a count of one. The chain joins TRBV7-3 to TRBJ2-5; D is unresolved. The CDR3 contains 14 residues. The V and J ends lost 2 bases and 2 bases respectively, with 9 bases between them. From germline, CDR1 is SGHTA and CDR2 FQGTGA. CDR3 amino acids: CASSLGGKQETQYF. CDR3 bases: TGTGCCAGCAGCTTAGGCGGAAAACAAGAGACCCAGTACTTC.

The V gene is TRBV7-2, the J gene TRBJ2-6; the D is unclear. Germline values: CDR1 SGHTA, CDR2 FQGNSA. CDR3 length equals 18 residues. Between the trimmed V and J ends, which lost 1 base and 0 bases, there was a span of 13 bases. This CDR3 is CASSLVANQRSGANVLTF. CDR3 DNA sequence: TGTGCCAGCAGCTTAGTAGCCAACCAACGCTCTGGGGCCAACGTCCTGACTTTC.

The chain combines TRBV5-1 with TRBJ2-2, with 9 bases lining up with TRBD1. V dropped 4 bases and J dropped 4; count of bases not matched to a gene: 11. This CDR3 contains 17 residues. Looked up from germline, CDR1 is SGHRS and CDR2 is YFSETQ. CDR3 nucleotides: TGCGCCAGCAGCAGGGGACAGGGACGCGACGTCACCGGGGAGCTGTTTTTT. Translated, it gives CASSRGQGRDVTGELFF.

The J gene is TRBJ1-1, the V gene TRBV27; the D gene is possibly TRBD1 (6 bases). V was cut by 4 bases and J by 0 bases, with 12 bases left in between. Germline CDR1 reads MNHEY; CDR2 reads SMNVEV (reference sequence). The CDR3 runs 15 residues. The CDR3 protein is CASSWGGRMNTEAFF. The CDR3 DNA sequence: TGTGCCAGCAGTTGGGGGGGCCGGATGAACACTGAAGCTTTCTTT.

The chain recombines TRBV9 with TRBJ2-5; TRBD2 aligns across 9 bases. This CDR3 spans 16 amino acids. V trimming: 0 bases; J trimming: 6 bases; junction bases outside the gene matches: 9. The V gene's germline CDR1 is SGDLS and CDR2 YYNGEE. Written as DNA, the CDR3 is TGTGCCAGCAGCGTAGGCAGTGGGGCTAGCGGGAAGACCCAGTACTTC. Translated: CASSVGSGASGKTQYF.

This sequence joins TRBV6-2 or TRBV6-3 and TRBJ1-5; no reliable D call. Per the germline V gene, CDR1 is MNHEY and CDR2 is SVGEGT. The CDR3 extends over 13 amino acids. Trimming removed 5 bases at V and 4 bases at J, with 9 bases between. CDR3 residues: CASSPGNNQPQHF. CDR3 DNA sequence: TGTGCCAGCAGTCCAGGAAATAATCAGCCCCAGCATTTT.

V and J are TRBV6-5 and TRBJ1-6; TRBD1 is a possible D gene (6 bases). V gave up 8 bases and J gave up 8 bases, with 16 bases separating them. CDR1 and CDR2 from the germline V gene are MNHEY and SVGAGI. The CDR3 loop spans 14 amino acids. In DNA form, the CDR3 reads TGTGCCAGCTCGTTGGGGGCTGCGGATTCACCCCTCCACTTT. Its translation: CASSLGAADSPLHF.

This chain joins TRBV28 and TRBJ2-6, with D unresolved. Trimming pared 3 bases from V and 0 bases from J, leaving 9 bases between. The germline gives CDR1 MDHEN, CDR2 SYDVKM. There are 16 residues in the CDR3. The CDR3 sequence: CASSFVIGSGANVLTF. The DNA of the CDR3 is TGTGCCAGCAGTTTTGTGATCGGCTCTGGGGCCAACGTCCTGACTTTC. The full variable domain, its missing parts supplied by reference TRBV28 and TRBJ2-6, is DVKVTQSSRYLVKRTGEKVFLECVQDMDHENMFWYRQDPGLGLRLIYFSYDVKMKEKGDIPEGYSVSREKKERFSLILESASTNQTSMYLCASSFVIGSGANVLTFGAGSRLTVL.

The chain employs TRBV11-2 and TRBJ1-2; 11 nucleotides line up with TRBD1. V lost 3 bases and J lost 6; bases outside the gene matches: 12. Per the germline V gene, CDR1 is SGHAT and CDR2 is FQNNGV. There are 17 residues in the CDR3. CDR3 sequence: CASSFRDRGTGGDGYTF. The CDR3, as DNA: TGTGCCAGCAGCTTCCGGGACAGGGGGACAGGGGGTGATGGCTACACCTTC.

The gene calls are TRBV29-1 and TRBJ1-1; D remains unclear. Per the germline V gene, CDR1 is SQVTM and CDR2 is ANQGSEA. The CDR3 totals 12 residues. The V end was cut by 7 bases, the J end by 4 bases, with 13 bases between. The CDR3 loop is CSATNVATEAFF. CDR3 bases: TGCAGCGCCACAAACGTCGCCACTGAAGCTTTCTTT.

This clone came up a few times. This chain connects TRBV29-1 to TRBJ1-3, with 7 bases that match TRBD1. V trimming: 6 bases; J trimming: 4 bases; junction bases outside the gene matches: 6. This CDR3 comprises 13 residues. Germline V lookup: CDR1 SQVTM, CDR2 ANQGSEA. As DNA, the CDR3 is TGCAGCGTGGTACAGGGGTCGGGAAACACCATATATTTT. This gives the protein CSVVQGSGNTIYF. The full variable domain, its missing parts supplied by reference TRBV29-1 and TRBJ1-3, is SAVISQKPSRDICQRGTSLTIQCQVDSQVTMMFWYRQQPGQSLTLIATANQGSEATYESGFVIDKFPISRPNLTFSTLTVSNMSPEDSSIYLCSVVQGSGNTIYFGEGSWLTVV.

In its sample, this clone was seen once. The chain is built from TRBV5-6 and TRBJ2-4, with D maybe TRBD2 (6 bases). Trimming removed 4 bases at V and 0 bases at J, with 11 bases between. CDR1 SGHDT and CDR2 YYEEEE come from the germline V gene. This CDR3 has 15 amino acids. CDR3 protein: CASSVSGLAKNIQYF. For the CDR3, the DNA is TGTGCCAGCAGCGTGTCGGGACTAGCCAAAAACATTCAGTACTTC. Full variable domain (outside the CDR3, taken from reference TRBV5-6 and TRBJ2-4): DAGVTQSPTHLIKTRGQQVTLRCSPKSGHDTVSWYQQALGQGPQFIFQYYEEEERQRGNFPDRFSGHQFPNYSSELNVNALLLGDSALYLCASSVSGLAKNIQYFGAGTRLSVL.

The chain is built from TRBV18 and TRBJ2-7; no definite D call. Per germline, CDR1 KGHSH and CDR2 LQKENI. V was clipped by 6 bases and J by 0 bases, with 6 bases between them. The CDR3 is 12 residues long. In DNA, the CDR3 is TGTGCCAGCTCCCCCCGCTCCTACGAGCAGTACTTC. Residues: CASSPRSYEQYF. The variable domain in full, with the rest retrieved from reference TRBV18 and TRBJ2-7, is NAGVMQNPRHLVRRRGQEARLRCSPMKGHSHVYWYRQLPEEGLKFMVYLQKENIIDESGMPKERFSAEFPKEGPSILRIQQVVRGDSAAYFCASSPRSYEQYFGPGTRLTVT.

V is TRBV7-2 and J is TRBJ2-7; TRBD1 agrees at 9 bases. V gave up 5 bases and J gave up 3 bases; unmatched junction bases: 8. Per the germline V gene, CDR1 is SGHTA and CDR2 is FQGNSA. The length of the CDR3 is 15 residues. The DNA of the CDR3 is TGTGCCAGCAGCACTCGGACAGGGGCTCACTACGAGCAGTACTTC. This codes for CASSTRTGAHYEQYF. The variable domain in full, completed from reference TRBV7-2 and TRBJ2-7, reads GAGVSQSPSNKVTEKGKDVELRCDPISGHTALYWYRQSLGQGLEFLIYFQGNSAPDKSGLPSDRFSAERTGGSVSTLTIQRTQQEDSAVYLCASSTRTGAHYEQYFGPGTRLTVT.

CDR3 DNA sequence: TGTGCCAGCAGTACTAGGGATACGCAGTATTTT. Translating it yields CASSTRDTQYF. The chain employs TRBV28 and TRBJ2-3, with a tentative D call TRBD2 (5 bases). The CDR3 runs 11 residues. Trimming removed 5 bases at V and 6 bases at J, with 6 bases between. Germline loops: CDR1 MDHEN, CDR2 SYDVKM.

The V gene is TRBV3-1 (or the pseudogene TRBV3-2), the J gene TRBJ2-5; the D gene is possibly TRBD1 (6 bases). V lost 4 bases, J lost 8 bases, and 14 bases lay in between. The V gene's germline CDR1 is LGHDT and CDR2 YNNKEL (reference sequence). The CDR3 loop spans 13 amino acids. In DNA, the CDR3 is TGTGCCAGCAGCCTCGCAGGGGTCCGTACCCAGTACTTC. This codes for CASSLAGVRTQYF.